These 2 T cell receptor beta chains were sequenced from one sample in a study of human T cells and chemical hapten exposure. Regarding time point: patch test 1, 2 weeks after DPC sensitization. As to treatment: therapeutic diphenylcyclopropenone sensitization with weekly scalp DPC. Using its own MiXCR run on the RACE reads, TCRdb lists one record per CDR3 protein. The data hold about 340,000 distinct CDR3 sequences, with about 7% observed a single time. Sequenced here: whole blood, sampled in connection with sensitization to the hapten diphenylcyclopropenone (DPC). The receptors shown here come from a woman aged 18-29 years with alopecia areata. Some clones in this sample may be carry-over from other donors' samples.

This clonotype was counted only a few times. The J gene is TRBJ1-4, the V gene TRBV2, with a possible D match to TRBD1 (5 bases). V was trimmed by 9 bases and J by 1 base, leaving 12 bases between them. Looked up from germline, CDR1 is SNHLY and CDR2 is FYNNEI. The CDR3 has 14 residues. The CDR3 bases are TGTGCCAGTAGGGGCGGGGGAACTAATGAAAAACTGTTTTTT. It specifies CASRGGGTNEKLFF.

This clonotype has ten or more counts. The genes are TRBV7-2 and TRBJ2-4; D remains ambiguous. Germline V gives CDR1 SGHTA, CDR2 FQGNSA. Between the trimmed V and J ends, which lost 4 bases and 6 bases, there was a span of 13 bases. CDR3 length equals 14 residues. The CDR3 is CASSSVGPRNIQYF. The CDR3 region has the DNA TGTGCCAGCAGCTCCGTGGGCCCCCGAAACATTCAGTACTTC. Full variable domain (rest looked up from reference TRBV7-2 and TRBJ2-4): GAGVSQSPSNKVTEKGKDVELRCDPISGHTALYWYRQSLGQGLEFLIYFQGNSAPDKSGLPSDRFSAERTGGSVSTLTIQRTQQEDSAVYLCASSSVGPRNIQYFGAGTRLSVL.